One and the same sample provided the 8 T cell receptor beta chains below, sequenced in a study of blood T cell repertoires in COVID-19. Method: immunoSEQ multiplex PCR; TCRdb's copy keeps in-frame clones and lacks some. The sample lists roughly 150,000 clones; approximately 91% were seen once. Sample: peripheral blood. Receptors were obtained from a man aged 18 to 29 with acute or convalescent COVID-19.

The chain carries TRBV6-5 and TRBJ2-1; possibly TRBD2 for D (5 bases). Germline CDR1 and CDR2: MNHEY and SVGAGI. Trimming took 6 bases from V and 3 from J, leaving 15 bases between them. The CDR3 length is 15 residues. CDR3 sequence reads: CASRDASSHYNEQFF. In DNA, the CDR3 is TGTGCCAGCAGAGATGCTAGCAGCCACTACAATGAGCAGTTCTTC.

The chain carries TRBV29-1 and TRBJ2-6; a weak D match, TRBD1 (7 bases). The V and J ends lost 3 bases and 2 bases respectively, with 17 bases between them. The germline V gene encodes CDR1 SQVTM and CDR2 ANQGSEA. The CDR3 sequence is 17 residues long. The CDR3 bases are TGCAGCGTTGACAGGGGGGCATTCGAAGCTGGGGCCAACGTCCTGACTTTC. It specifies CSVDRGAFEAGANVLTF.

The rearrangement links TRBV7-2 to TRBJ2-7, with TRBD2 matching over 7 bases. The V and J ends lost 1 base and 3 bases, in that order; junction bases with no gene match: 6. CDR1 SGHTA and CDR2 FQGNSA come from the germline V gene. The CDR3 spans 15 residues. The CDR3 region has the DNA TGTGCCAGCAGCTTAGTGGGGGAGGGGTACTACGAGCAGTACTTC. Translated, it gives CASSLVGEGYYEQYF.

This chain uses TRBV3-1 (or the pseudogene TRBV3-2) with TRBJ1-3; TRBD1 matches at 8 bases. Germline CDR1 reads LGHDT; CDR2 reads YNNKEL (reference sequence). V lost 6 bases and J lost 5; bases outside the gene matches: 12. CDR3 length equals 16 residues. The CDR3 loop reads CASSRTGCIGRNTIYF. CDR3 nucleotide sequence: TGTGCCAGCAGTCGGACAGGGTGTATTGGTAGAAACACCATATATTTT.

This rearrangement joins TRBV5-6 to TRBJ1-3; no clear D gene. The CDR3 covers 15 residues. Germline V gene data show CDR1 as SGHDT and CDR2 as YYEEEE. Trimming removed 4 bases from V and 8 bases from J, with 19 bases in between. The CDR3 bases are TGTGCCAGCAGCCGCCGACCGGTAAGGAGGGACACCATATATTTT. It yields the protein CASSRRPVRRDTIYF.

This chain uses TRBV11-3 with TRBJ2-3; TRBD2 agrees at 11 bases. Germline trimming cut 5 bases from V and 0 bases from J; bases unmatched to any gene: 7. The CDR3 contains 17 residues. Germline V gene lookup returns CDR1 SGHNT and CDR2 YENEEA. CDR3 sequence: CASSVSGGALSTDTQYF. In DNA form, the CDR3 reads TGTGCCAGCAGCGTTAGCGGGGGGGCCCTTAGCACAGATACGCAGTATTTT.

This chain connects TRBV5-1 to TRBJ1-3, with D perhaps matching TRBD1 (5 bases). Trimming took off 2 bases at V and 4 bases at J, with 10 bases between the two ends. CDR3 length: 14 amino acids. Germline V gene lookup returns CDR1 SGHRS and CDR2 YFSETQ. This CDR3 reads CASSFGTSGNTIYF. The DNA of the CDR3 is TGCGCCAGCAGCTTTGGGACTTCGGGAAACACCATATATTTT.

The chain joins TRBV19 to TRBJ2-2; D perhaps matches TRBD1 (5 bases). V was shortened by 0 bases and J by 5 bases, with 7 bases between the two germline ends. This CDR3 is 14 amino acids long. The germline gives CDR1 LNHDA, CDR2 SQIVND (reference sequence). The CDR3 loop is CASSIERQTGELFF. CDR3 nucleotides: TGTGCCAGTAGTATAGAACGACAGACCGGGGAGCTGTTTTTT.